The 26 T cell receptor beta chains given below trace back to one sample, sequenced in a study of T cell responses to AZD1222 COVID-19 vaccine (dated by TCRdb to the early 2020s). The time point label, read with the paper, signifies: baseline before first vaccination. Library prep was done by the immunoSEQ multiplex PCR assay. The source is immuneACCESS, and TCRdb retained only in-frame sequences with V and J called. Part of the clones is not carried over; for the studies checked, unresolved V genes explain less than half of this, and the remainder is unexplained. This sample is represented by some 120,000 clones; 80% to 90% of them were singletons. The leading ten clones occupy less than 6.5% of the sample. Sequencing used peripheral blood, obtained on day 0 of AZD1222 vaccination. The receptors shown here come from an adult in good health.

J is TRBJ1-1 and V is TRBV6-2 or TRBV6-3; D not certain. Per the germline V gene, CDR1 is MNHEY and CDR2 is SVGEGT. CDR3 length equals 14 residues. V lost 3 bases and J lost 3, with 11 bases in between. The CDR3 reads CASSYPEGYTEAFF. The CDR3, as DNA: TGTGCCAGCAGTTATCCGGAGGGATACACTGAAGCTTTCTTT.

The rearrangement uses TRBV5-4 and TRBJ2-3; TRBD2 matches at 12 bases. This CDR3 region has 18 residues. The germline V gene encodes CDR1 SGHNT and CDR2 YYREEE (reference sequence). V lost 4 bases, J lost 0 bases, and 9 bases stayed unmatched. In DNA, the CDR3 is TGTGCCAGCAGCCTTAGACTAGCGGGAGACTCTAGCACAGATACGCAGTATTTT. Translated: CASSLRLAGDSSTDTQYF.

The rearrangement uses TRBV7-9 and TRBJ1-1; D may be TRBD1 (5 bases). The CDR3 extends over 13 amino acids. The V end lost 1 base, the J end lost 7 bases, and 10 bases lay between the germline ends. Germline CDR1 and CDR2: SEHNR and FQNEAQ (reference sequence). CDR3 sequence (DNA): TGTGCCAGCAGCTTAGGACAGAAAGTTGAAGCTTTCTTT. Translating gives CASSLGQKVEAFF.

The chain combines TRBV28 with TRBJ2-1, with D unclear. V lost 6 bases to trimming and J lost 5 bases, with 14 bases between them. This CDR3 is 14 amino acids long. Germline V lookup: CDR1 MDHEN, CDR2 SYDVKM. In nucleotides, the CDR3 is TGTGCCAGCAGCGGCCGAAACCCTAACAATGAGCAGTTCTTC. This translates into CASSGRNPNNEQFF.

The chain links TRBV9 to TRBJ1-1, with D possibly matching TRBD1 (6 bases). This CDR3 has 15 residues. V was shortened by 4 bases and J by 3 bases, with 16 bases between the two germline ends. CDR1 and CDR2 from the germline V gene are SGDLS and YYNGEE. The CDR3 coding sequence is TGTGCCAGCAGCTCCCGGGACATAATGGACACTGAAGCTTTCTTT. The encoded protein is CASSSRDIMDTEAFF.

The chain couples TRBV6-5 to TRBJ1-2; 8 bases are a match to TRBD1. Germline CDR1 is MNHEY and CDR2 is SVGAGI. V lost 2 bases and J lost 5; bases outside the gene matches: 7. The length of the CDR3 is 15 residues. This chain's CDR3 is CASSYRQGAGYGYTF. The CDR3 nucleotides read TGTGCCAGCAGTTACAGGCAGGGGGCGGGTTATGGCTACACCTTC.

This chain joins TRBV28 and TRBJ2-3; 8 bases fit TRBD2. The CDR3 runs 16 residues. Trimming at V came to 6 bases and at J to 4 bases, leaving 12 bases not matched to a gene. Germline V CDR1 and CDR2: MDHEN, SYDVKM. The CDR3 DNA is TGTGCCAGCAGCCTTGGCGTATCGGGAGGGCCAGATACGCAGTATTTT. It yields the protein CASSLGVSGGPDTQYF. The complete variable domain, with remaining parts taken from reference TRBV28 and TRBJ2-3, reads DVKVTQSSRYLVKRTGEKVFLECVQDMDHENMFWYRQDPGLGLRLIYFSYDVKMKEKGDIPEGYSVSREKKERFSLILESASTNQTSMYLCASSLGVSGGPDTQYFGPGTRLTVL.

This clone appeared a few times. The J gene is TRBJ1-5, the V gene TRBV19, with TRBD1 identical over 8 bases. J gave up 5 bases and V 7 bases, and 7 bases lay outside the gene matches. CDR1 and CDR2 from the germline V gene are LNHDA and SQIVND (reference sequence). The CDR3 runs 14 residues. The CDR3 protein is CASIRTGSDQPQHF. The CDR3 DNA follows: TGTGCCAGTATAAGGACAGGGTCGGATCAGCCCCAGCATTTT.

This rearrangement joins TRBV12-3 or TRBV12-4 to TRBJ1-2; a weak D match, TRBD1 (5 bases). The CDR3 is 13 residues long. Between the trimmed V and J ends, which lost 5 bases and 7 bases, there was a span of 14 bases. The CDR3 DNA is TGTGCCAGCAGTCCCCAGGGAGGCTCTGGCTACACCTTC. Residues: CASSPQGGSGYTF.

V usage is TRBV2 and J usage is TRBJ2-1; D might be TRBD2 (5 bases). Germline loops: CDR1 SNHLY, CDR2 FYNNEI. The CDR3 spans 15 residues. Trimming stripped 5 bases from V and 5 bases from J, with 16 bases between. In DNA form, the CDR3 reads TGTGCCAGCAGTCAATTTTCTAGCCGAGACAATGAGCAGTTCTTC. Protein: CASSQFSSRDNEQFF.

Comment on this clone: Other DNA sequences in the sample encode the same CDR3. The V gene is TRBV27, the J gene TRBJ2-3, with D unclear. The CDR3 extends over 12 amino acids. From germline, CDR1 is MNHEY and CDR2 SMNVEV (reference sequence). The V gene lost 3 bases and the J gene lost 2 bases, with 3 bases spanning the gap. CDR3 in amino acids: CASSLNTDTQYF. CDR3 coding DNA: TGTGCCAGCAGTTTGAACACAGATACGCAGTATTTT.

The chain is built from TRBV6-5 and TRBJ1-2, with D possibly matching TRBD1 (6 bases). V dropped 6 bases and J dropped 8 bases, with 13 bases sitting between them. The length of the CDR3 is 12 residues. Germline loops: CDR1 MNHEY, CDR2 SVGAGI. This CDR3 is CASSLQGGGYTF. The DNA of the CDR3 is TGTGCCAGCAGCCTACAGGGAGGGGGCTACACCTTC.

This clone was picked up one time. The V and J genes are TRBV24-1 and TRBJ1-5; weak D call: TRBD1 (6 bases). V was pared by 1 base and J by 13 bases, with 10 bases between. From germline, CDR1 is KGHDR and CDR2 SFDVKD. CDR3 length: 12 residues. The CDR3 protein is CATSDLGGQQHF. CDR3 bases: TGTGCCACCAGTGATTTAGGGGGGCAACAGCATTTT.

V and J are TRBV19 and TRBJ1-2; D is unclear. The CDR3 runs 14 residues. The V and J ends lost 0 bases and 4 bases respectively, with 9 bases between them. CDR1 LNHDA and CDR2 SQIVND come from the germline V gene (reference sequence). The CDR3 loop is CASSIDLGLYGYTF. As DNA, the CDR3 is TGTGCCAGTAGTATAGATCTCGGACTCTATGGCTACACCTTC.

This clone was observed a few times. This chain joins TRBV2 and TRBJ2-5; possibly TRBD2 for D (6 bases). V gave up 7 bases and J gave up 2 bases, with 8 bases separating them. The CDR3 contains 12 residues. The germline CDR1 and CDR2 sequences are SNHLY and FYNNEI. CDR3 nucleotide sequence: TGTGCCAGCAACCGGGAGCAAGAGACCCAGTACTTC. Its protein product is CASNREQETQYF.

This chain links TRBV4-2 with TRBJ1-6, with TRBD1 matching over 11 bases. Germline assignment: CDR1 LGHNA and CDR2 YNFKEQ. This CDR3 comprises 17 residues. Germline trimming cut 4 bases from V and 7 bases from J; bases unmatched to any gene: 9. Written as DNA, the CDR3 is TGTGCCAGCAGCCGGAATATCCGGGACAGGGGGAATTCACCCCTCCACTTT. It encodes CASSRNIRDRGNSPLHF.

Here the CDR3 reads CASSPRRQGEPYGYTF. The CDR3 DNA follows: TGTGCCAGCTCACCACGGAGACAGGGCGAACCCTATGGCTACACCTTC. This chain uses TRBV18 with TRBJ1-2; 7 nucleotides align to TRBD1. From germline, CDR1 is KGHSH and CDR2 LQKENI. The CDR3 covers 16 residues. The junction had 9 bases not matched to a gene; V was cut back by 1 base and J by 4 bases.

This chain's CDR3 is CAWTADSNQPQHF. The CDR3 DNA is TGTGCCTGGACCGCCGATAGCAATCAGCCCCAGCATTTT. The chain recombines TRBV30 with TRBJ1-5, with unresolved D. This CDR3 region has 13 residues. Trimming took off 4 bases at V and 0 bases at J, with 7 bases between the two ends. Germline loops: CDR1 GTSNPN, CDR2 SVGIG (reference sequence).

The chain links TRBV28 to TRBJ2-2, with 10 bases fitting TRBD1. Germline V gene lookup returns CDR1 MDHEN and CDR2 SYDVKM. This CDR3 contains 17 residues. V shed 2 bases and J 0 bases; nucleotides not matched to a gene: 3. As DNA, the CDR3 is TGTGCCAGCAGTTTAGGGACAGGGGCCGCGAACACCGGGGAGCTGTTTTTT. Translation: CASSLGTGAANTGELFF.

The gene calls are TRBV11-2 and TRBJ2-3; the D is unclear. Germline-derived CDR1 and CDR2 are SGHAT and FQNNGV. The CDR3 extends over 14 amino acids. The V and J ends lost 4 bases and 2 bases respectively, with 10 bases between them. The CDR3 protein is CASSSPPHTDTQYF. The CDR3 nucleotides read TGTGCCAGCAGCTCCCCACCGCACACAGATACGCAGTATTTT.

J is TRBJ1-1 and V is TRBV3-1 (or the pseudogene TRBV3-2), with TRBD1 as a possible D gene (5 bases). V lost 4 bases and J 6 bases, leaving 9 bases between the germline ends. The germline V gene encodes CDR1 LGHDT and CDR2 YNNKEL (reference sequence). The CDR3 runs to 12 residues. As DNA, the CDR3 is TGTGCCAGCAGCCCCGGGGGGTCTGAAGCTTTCTTT. Its translation: CASSPGGSEAFF.

V usage is TRBV27 and J usage is TRBJ1-2; TRBD1 might be the D (6 bases). Germline V gene sequence: CDR1 MNHEY, CDR2 SMNVEV (reference sequence). V gave up 6 bases and J gave up 3 bases, with 14 bases separating them. CDR3 length: 14 amino acids. In nucleotides, the CDR3 is TGTGCCAGCAGAAAGGGACACCCTGACTATGGCTACACCTTC. It encodes CASRKGHPDYGYTF.

This clone occurred once. The gene calls are TRBV4-2 and TRBJ1-2; D possibly corresponds to TRBD1 (6 bases). The CDR3 extends over 16 amino acids. V gave up 0 bases and J gave up 7 bases, with 18 bases separating them. Germline V lookup: CDR1 LGHNA, CDR2 YNFKEQ. The CDR3 DNA reads as TGTGCCAGCAGCCAAGAATACCGGCGGGGGCGTTCTGGCTACACCTTC. It yields the protein CASSQEYRRGRSGYTF.

The chain uses TRBV9 and TRBJ1-4, with 8 bases identical to TRBD1. Germline V gives CDR1 SGDLS, CDR2 YYNGEE. The V gene end was trimmed by 4 bases and the J gene end by 12 bases; junction bases not matched to a gene: 8. This CDR3 region has 13 residues. The DNA of the CDR3 is TGTGCCAGCAGCCCCCGACAGGGGATTGAACTGTTTTTT. It is translated as CASSPRQGIELFF.

The V call is TRBV7-8, the J call TRBJ1-2, with D perhaps TRBD1 (6 bases). This CDR3 contains 15 residues. V was clipped by 3 bases and J by 5 bases, with 16 bases between them. Germline CDR1 reads SGHVS; CDR2 reads FQNEAQ. The CDR3 sequence: CASSFLLQGGYGYTF. In DNA, the CDR3 is TGTGCCAGCAGCTTCCTTCTACAGGGCGGGTATGGCTACACCTTC.

The chain carries TRBV19 and TRBJ1-5, with D uncertain. The V gene's germline CDR1 is LNHDA and CDR2 SQIVND (reference sequence). This CDR3 region has 14 residues. The V end was cut by 0 bases, the J end by 2 bases, with 5 bases between. The DNA of the CDR3 is TGTGCCAGTAGTATAGAAACAGGCAATCAGCCCCAGCATTTT. It encodes CASSIETGNQPQHF.